This TCR beta chain stems from a study of T cell responses to AZD1222 COVID-19 vaccine. V lost 8 bases and J lost 5, with 11 bases in between. This CDR3 has 12 amino acids. CDR1 MNHEY and CDR2 SVGAGI come from the germline V gene. Here immunoSEQ multiplex PCR was the method, and the copy in TCRdb shows in-frame clones only, minus some. The sample lists around 58,000 clones, around 80% occurring once. This TCR derives from an adult in good health. The sample in question was peripheral blood, obtained on day 0 of AZD1222 vaccination. This sequence joins TRBV6-5 and TRBJ2-3; D is unclear. CDR3 in amino acids: CASCRVGDTQYF. The CDR3 bases are TGTGCCAGCTGCCGAGTGGGAGATACGCAGTATTTT.